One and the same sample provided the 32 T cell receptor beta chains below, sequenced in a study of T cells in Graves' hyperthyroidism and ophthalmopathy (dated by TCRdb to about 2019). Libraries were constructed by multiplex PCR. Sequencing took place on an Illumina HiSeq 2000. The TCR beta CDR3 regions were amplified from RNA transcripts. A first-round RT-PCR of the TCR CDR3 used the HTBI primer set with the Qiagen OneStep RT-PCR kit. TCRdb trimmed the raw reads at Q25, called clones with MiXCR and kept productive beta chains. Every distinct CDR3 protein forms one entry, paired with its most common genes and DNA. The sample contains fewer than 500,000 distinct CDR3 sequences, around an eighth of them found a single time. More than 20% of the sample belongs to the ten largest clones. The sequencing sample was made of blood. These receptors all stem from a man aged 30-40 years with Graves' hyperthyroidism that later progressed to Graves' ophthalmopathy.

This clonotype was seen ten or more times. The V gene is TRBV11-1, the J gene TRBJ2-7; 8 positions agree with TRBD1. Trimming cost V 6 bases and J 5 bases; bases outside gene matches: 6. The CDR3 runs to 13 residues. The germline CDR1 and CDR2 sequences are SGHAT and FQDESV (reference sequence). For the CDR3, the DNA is TGTGCCAGCAGTAGAGGACAGGGTAACGAGCAGTACTTC. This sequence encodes CASSRGQGNEQYF.

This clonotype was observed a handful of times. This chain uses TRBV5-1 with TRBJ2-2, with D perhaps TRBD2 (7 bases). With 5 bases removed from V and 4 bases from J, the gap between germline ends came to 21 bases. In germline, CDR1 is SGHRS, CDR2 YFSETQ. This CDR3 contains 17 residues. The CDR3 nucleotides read TGCGCCAGCAGTGGGTCGAATCGGGGGGCCGGCACCGGGGAGCTGTTTTTT. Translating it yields CASSGSNRGAGTGELFF.

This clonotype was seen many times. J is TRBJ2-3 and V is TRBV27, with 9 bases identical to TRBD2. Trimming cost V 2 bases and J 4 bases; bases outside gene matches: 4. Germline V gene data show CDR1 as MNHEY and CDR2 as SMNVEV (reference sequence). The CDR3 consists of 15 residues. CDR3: CASSLAGGRADTQYF. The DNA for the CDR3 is TGTGCCAGCAGTTTAGCGGGGGGGAGGGCAGATACGCAGTATTTT.

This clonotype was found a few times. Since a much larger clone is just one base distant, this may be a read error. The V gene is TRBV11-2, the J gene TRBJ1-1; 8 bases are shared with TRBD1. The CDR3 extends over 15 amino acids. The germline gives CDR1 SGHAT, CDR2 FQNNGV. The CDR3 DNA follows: TGTGCCAGCAGCCAATGGACAGGGTTGGACACTGGAGCTTTCTTT. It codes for CASSQWTGLDTGAFF.

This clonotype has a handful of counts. The CDR3 spells CASSEIGYSGNTIYF. CDR3 in DNA: TGTGCCAGCAGTGAGATAGGGTACTCTGGAAACACCATATATTTT. This rearrangement joins TRBV6-1 to TRBJ1-3; D is unresolved. With 3 bases removed from V and 0 bases from J, the gap between germline ends came to 9 bases. From germline, CDR1 is MNHNS and CDR2 SASEGT. The CDR3 totals 15 residues.

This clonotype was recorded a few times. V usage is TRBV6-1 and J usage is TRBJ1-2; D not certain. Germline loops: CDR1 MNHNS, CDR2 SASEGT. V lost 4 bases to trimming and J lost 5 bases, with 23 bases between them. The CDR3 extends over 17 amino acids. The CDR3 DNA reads TGTGCCAGCAGTGGAACCGGAGTGGCCGGGCCTGTTTATGGCTACACCTTC. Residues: CASSGTGVAGPVYGYTF.

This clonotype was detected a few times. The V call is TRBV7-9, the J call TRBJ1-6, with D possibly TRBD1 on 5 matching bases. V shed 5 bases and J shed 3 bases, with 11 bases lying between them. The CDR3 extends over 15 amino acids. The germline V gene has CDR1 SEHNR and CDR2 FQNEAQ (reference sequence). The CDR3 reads CASSPGQLYNSPLHF. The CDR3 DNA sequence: TGTGCCAGCAGCCCGGGGCAGCTCTATAATTCACCCCTCCACTTT.

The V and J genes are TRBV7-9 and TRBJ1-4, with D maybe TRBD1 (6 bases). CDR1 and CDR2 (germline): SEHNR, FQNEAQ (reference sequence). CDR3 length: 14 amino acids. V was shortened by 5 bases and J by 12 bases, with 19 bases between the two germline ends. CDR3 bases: TGTGCCAGCAGCATAGGGACACAGGACGAAGAACTGTTTTTT. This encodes CASSIGTQDEELFF.

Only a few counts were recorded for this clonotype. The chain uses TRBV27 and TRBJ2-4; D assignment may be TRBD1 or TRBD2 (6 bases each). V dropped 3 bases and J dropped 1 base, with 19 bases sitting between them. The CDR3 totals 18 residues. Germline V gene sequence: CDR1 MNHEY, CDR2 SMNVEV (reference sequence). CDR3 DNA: TGTGCCAGCAGTTTCGGCAGGGGTTCTGCGGGGGCCAAAAACATTCAGTACTTC. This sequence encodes CASSFGRGSAGAKNIQYF.

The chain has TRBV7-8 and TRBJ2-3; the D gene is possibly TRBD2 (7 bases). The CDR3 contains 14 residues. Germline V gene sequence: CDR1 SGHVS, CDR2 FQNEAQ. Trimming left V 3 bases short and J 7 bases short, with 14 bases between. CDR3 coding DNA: TGTGCCAGCAGCTTGCGGGGGCCCCCCCATACGCAGTATTTT. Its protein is CASSLRGPPHTQYF. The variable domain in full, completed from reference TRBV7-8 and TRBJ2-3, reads GAGVSQSPRYKVAKRGQDVALRCDPISGHVSLFWYQQALGQGPEFLTYFQNEAQLDKSGLPSDRFFAERPEGSVSTLKIQRTQQEDSAVYLCASSLRGPPHTQYFGPGTRLTVL.

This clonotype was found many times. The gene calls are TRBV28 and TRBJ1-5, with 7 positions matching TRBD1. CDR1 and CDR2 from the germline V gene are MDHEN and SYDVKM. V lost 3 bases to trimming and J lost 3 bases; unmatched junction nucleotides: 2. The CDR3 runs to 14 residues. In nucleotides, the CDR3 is TGTGCCAGCAGTTTCGGACAGGCCAATCAGCCCCAGCATTTT. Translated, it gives CASSFGQANQPQHF. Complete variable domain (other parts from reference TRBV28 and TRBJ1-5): DVKVTQSSRYLVKRTGEKVFLECVQDMDHENMFWYRQDPGLGLRLIYFSYDVKMKEKGDIPEGYSVSREKKERFSLILESASTNQTSMYLCASSFGQANQPQHFGDGTRLSIL.

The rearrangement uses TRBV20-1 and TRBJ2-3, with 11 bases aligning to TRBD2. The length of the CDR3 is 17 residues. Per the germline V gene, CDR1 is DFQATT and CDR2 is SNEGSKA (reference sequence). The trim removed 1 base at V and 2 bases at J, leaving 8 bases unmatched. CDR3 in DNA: TGCAGTGCTAGAGGGGGGGCGGGACTAGCGGCCACAGATACGCAGTATTTT. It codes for CSARGGAGLAATDTQYF.

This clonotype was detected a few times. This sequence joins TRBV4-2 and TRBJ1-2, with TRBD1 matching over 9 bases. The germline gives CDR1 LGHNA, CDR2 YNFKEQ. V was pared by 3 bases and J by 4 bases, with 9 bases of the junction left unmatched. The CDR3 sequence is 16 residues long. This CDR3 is CASSQVRDRVIYGYTF. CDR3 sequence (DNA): TGTGCCAGCAGCCAGGTCCGGGACAGGGTAATCTATGGCTACACCTTC.

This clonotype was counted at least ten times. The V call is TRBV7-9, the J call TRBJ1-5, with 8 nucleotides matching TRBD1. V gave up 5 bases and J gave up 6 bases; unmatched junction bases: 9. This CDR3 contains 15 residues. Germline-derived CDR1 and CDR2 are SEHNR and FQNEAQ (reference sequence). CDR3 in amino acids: CASSPTGAGAQPQHF. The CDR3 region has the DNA TGTGCCAGCAGCCCGACAGGGGCAGGGGCTCAGCCCCAGCATTTT.

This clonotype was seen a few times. CDR3 sequence reads: CSARAPGGPPVYSNQPQHF. The CDR3 DNA is TGCAGTGCTAGGGCTCCAGGGGGGCCCCCTGTATATAGCAATCAGCCCCAGCATTTT. V gene TRBV20-1 combines with J gene TRBJ1-5; 7 nucleotides match TRBD1. With V trimmed by 3 bases and J by 0 bases, 17 bases remained unmatched. The CDR3 runs to 19 residues. Germline CDR1 and CDR2: DFQATT and SNEGSKA (reference sequence).

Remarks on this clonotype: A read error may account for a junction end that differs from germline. The DNA of the CDR3 is TGTGCCAGCAAGGTCGCAGGGGGCGCCGCAGATACGCAGTATTTT. It is translated as CASKVAGGAADTQYF. The genes are TRBV5-1 and TRBJ2-3, with 8 bases aligning to TRBD1. This CDR3 has 15 amino acids. From germline, CDR1 is SGHRS and CDR2 YFSETQ. The full variable domain, in which reference TRBV5-1 and TRBJ2-3 provide the parts outside the CDR3, is KAGVTQTPRYLIKTRGQQVTLSCSPISGHRSVSWYQQTPGQGLQFLFEYFSETQRNKGNFPGRFSGRQFSNSRSEMNVSTLELGDSALYLCASKVAGGAADTQYFGPGTRLTVL.

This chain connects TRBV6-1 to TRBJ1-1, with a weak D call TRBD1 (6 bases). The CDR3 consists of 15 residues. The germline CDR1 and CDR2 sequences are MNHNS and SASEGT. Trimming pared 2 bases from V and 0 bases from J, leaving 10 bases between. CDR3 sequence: CASSERGLMNTEAFF. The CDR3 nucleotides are TGTGCCAGCAGTGAAAGGGGGTTGATGAACACTGAAGCTTTCTTT.

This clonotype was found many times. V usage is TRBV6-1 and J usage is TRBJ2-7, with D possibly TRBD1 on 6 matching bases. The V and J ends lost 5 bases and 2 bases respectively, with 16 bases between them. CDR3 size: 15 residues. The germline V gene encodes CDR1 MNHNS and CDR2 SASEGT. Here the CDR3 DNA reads TGTGCCAGCAGTTATACGACAGGACCCACCTACGAGCAGTACTTC. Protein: CASSYTTGPTYEQYF.

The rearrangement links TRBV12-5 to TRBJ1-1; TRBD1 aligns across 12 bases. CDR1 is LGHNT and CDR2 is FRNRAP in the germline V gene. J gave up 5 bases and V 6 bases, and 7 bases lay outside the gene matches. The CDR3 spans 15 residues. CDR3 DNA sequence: TGTGCTAGTGGCGGGGGGACAGGGGGCTGGACTGAAGCTTTCTTT. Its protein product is CASGGGTGGWTEAFF.

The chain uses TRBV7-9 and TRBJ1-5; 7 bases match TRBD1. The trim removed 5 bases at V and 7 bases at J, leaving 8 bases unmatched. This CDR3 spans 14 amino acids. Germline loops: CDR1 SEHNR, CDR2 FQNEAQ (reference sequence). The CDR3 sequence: CASSGTRQGQPQHF. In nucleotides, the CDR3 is TGTGCCAGCAGCGGGACGCGACAGGGACAGCCCCAGCATTTT.

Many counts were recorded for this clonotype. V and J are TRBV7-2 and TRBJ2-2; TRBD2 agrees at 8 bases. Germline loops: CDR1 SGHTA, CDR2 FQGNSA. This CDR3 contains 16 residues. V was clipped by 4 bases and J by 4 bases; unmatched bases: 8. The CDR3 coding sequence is TGTGCCAGCAGCTCAAACGGGGGGGCCGGCACCGGGGAGCTGTTTTTT. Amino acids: CASSSNGGAGTGELFF.

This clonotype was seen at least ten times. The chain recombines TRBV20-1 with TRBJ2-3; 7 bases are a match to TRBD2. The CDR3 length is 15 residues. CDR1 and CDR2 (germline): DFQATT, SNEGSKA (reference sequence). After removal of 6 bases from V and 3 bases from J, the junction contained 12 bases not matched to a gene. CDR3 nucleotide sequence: TGCAGTGCCGCTACCCGACTAGCAGGGACAGATACGCAGTATTTT. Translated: CSAATRLAGTDTQYF.

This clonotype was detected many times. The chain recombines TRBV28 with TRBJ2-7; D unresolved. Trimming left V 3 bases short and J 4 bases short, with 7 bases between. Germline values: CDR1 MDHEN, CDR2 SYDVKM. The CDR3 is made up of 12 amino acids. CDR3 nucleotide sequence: TGTGCCAGCAGTTTGTGGGGATACGAGCAGTACTTC. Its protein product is CASSLWGYEQYF.

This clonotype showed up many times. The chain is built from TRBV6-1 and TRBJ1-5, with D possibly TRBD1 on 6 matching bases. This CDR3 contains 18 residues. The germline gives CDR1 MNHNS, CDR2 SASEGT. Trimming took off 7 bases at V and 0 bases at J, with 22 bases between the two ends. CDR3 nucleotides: TGTGCCAGCACCCCAGAAGGAGGGGGGGCTTATAGCAATCAGCCCCAGCATTTT. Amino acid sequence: CASTPEGGGAYSNQPQHF.

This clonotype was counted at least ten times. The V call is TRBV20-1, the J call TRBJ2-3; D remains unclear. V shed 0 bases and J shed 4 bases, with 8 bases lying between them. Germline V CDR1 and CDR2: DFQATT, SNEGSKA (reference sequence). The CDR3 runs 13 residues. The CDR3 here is CSARDPSPDTQYF. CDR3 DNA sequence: TGCAGTGCTAGAGATCCTAGTCCAGATACGCAGTATTTT.

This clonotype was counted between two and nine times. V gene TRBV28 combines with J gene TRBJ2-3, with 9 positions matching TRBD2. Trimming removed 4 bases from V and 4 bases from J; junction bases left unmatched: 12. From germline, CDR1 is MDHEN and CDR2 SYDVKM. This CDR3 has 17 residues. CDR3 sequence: CASSSSMAGGPPDTQYF. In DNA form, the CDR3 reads TGTGCCAGCAGTTCGAGTATGGCGGGGGGGCCTCCAGATACGCAGTATTTT.

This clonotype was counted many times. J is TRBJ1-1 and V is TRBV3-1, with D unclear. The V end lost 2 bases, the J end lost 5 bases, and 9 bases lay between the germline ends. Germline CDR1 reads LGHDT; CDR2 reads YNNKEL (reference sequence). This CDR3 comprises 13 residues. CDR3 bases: TGTGCCAGCAGCCAACGAGTCGGGACTGAAGCTTTCTTT. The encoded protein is CASSQRVGTEAFF.

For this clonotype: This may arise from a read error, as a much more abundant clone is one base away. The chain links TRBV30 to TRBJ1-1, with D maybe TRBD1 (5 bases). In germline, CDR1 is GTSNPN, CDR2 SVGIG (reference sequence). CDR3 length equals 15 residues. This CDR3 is CARSRLGVVNTGAFF. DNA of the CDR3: TGTGCCCGATCGAGGTTGGGGGTGGTGAACACTGGAGCTTTCTTT.

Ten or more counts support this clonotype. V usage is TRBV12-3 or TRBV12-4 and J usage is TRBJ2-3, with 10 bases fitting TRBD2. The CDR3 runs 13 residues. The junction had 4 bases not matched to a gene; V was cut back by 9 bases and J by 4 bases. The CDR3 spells CASLAGVSDTQYF. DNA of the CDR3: TGTGCCAGTCTAGCGGGGGTGTCAGATACGCAGTATTTT.

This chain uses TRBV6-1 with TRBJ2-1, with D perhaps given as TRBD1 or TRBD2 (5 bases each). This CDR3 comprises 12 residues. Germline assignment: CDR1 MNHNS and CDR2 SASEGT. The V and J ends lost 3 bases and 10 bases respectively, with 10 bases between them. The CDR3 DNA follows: TGTGCCAGCAGTGATACCGGGACGGAGCAGTTCTTC. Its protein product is CASSDTGTEQFF.

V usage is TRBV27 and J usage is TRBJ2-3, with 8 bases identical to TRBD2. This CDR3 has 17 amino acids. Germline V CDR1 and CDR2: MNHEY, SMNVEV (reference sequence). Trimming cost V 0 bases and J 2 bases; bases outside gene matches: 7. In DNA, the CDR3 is TGTGCCAGCAGTTTATCGATTTCGGGGGGGGTCACAGATACGCAGTATTTT. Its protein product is CASSLSISGGVTDTQYF.

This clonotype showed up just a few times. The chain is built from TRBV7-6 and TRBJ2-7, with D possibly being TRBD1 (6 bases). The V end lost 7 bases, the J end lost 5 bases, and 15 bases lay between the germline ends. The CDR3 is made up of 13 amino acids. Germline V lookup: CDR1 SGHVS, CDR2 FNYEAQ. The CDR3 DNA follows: TGTGCCAGCACCGGGTGGGGGCTCCACGAGCAGTACTTC. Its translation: CASTGWGLHEQYF.